The sample holds one count of the clone carrying this T cell receptor (beta chain). Antigen: not known. These data originate in a study of T cell responses to AZD1222 COVID-19 vaccine. Regarding the study as a whole: The donor cohort was predominantly white British with a female majority, and clonal diversity may have been underestimated. Increased Spike-specific TCR breadth and depth were observed after two AZD1222 doses. Baseline antibody screening turned up just a handful of seropositive AZD1222 recipients.

Assay: immunoSEQ multiplex PCR; the TCRdb copy retains only in-frame clones and omits some. This table holds 90,000 to 150,000 clones, about 90% found once. The CDR3 totals 15 residues. The V gene end was trimmed by 7 bases and the J gene end by 2 bases; junction bases not matched to a gene: 8. Germline CDR1 is MDHEN and CDR2 is SYDVKM. Second-dose intervals near 4 or 12 weeks were combined. The rearrangement joins TRBV28 to TRBJ2-1; 7 bases are a match to TRBD1. This receptor was identified in an adult who received the AZD1222 COVID-19 vaccine. The sequencing used peripheral blood, collected 28 days after the second AZD1222 dose. The CDR3 nucleotides are TGTGCCAGCAATCCCCGAACAGGGGCCTACAATGAGCAGTTCTTC. Amino acids: CASNPRTGAYNEQFF. Based on the CDR3 plus reference TRBV28 and TRBJ2-1, the full variable domain is DVKVTQSSRYLVKRTGEKVFLECVQDMDHENMFWYRQDPGLGLRLIYFSYDVKMKEKGDIPEGYSVSREKKERFSLILESASTNQTSMYLCASNPRTGAYNEQFFGPGTRLTVL.